One and the same sample provided the 3 T cell receptor beta chains below, sequenced in a study of Graves' ophthalmopathy and Graves' hyperthyroidism (dated by TCRdb to the late 2010s). Sequencing was carried out with an Illumina HiSeq 2000. TCR beta CDR3 regions were amplified from RNA transcripts for repertoire sequencing. A first-round RT-PCR used HTBI primers with the Qiagen OneStep RT-PCR kit, followed by a second-round multiplex PCR, size selection and purification. The public sequencing data were trimmed at Q25 with fastp and processed into clonotypes with MiXCR by TCRdb, which kept only in-frame beta chains. A single entry per CDR3 protein holds the most common genes and DNA from its merged rows. The sample has about 210,000 distinct CDR3 sequences on record, 29% of them singletons. Of the sample, about 8.2% falls within the top ten clones. Material for sequencing was peripheral blood. All receptors derive from a man aged 50-59 years with Graves' ophthalmopathy. Donor details come from another sample of the same person, matched by shared clones.

This clonotype was recorded many times. The V gene is TRBV11-1, the J gene TRBJ2-7; the D gene is possibly TRBD1 (7 bases). Germline values: CDR1 SGHAT, CDR2 FQDESV (reference sequence). The CDR3 has 14 amino acids. Trimming removed 3 bases from V and 1 base from J, with 10 bases in between. CDR3 sequence (DNA): TGTGCCAGCAGCTTTGCAGGGGGGTCCTACGAGCAGTACTTC. Protein product: CASSFAGGSYEQYF.

This clonotype was recorded at least ten times. The gene calls are TRBV4-1 and TRBJ2-7; D is ambiguous. Between the trimmed V and J ends, which lost 0 bases and 3 bases, there was a span of 15 bases. Germline V gene sequence: CDR1 MGHRA, CDR2 YSYEKL. The CDR3 is 16 residues long. Here the CDR3 DNA reads TGCGCCAGCAGCCAAGAAAACGCTAGGCTAAACTACGAGCAGTACTTC. Residues: CASSQENARLNYEQYF.

This clonotype was found many times. This CDR3 is CSAAAGRSYEQYF. CDR3 in DNA: TGCAGTGCTGCAGCGGGAAGGTCCTACGAGCAGTACTTC. The rearrangement joins TRBV20-1 to TRBJ2-7, with 7 bases that match TRBD2. The junction had 5 bases not matched to a gene; V was cut back by 5 bases and J by 1 base. The CDR3 is 13 residues long. Germline lookup yields CDR1 DFQATT and CDR2 SNEGSKA (reference sequence).